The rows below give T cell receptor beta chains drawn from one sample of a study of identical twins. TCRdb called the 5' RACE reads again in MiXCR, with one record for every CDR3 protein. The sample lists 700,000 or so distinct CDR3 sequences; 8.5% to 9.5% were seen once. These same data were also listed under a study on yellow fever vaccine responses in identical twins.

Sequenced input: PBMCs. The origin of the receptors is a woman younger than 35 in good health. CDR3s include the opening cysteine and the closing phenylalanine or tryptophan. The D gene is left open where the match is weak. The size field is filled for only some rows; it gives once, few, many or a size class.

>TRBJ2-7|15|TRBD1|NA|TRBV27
TGTGCCAGCACCTTTCGACAGGGCCCCCTCTACGAGCAGTACTTC
CASTFRQGPLYEQYF
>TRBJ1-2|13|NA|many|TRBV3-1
TGTGCCAGCAGCGTCAGTACTAACTATGGCTACACCTTC
CASSVSTNYGYTF
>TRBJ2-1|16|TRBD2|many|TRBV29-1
TGCAGCGTTGTGGGACTAGCGGGAGGACCCTACAATGAGCAGTTCTTC
CSVVGLAGGPYNEQFF
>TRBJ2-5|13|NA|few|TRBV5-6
TGTGCCAGCAGCATCGACAGGAGGGAGACCCAGTACTTC
CASSIDRRETQYF
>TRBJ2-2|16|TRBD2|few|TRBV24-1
TGTGCCACCAGTACTATTAGCGGGGACCGAACCGGGGAGCTGTTTTTT
CATSTISGDRTGELFF
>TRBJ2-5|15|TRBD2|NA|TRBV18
TGTGCCAGCTCACCGGACTTCTCCAGCGGGAGGGCTCCGGGCTTC
CASSPDFSSGRAPGF
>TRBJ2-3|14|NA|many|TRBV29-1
TGCAGCGCGGGGGCCCCAGGGCGCCGAGATACGCAGTATTTT
CSAGAPGRRDTQYF
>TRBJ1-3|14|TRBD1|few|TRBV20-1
TGCAGTGCGGAAACAGGGGGCCCTGGAAACACCATATATTTT
CSAETGGPGNTIYF
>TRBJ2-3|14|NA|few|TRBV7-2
TGTGCCAGCACCACCCGACAGGGCACAGATACGCAGTATTTT
CASTTRQGTDTQYF
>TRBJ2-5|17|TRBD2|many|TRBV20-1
TGCAGTGCTAGAGCCTTGTCTGGCGGGAGGGCCTTGGAGACCCAGTACTTC
CSARALSGGRALETQYF
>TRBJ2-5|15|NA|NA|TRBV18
TGTGCCAGCTCTAATAATCAGGGATACCAAGAGACCCAGTACTTC
CASSNNQGYQETQYF
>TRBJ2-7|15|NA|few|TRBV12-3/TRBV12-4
TGTGCCAGCGGGTCTGACGGGGGTTTTGCCTACGAGCAGTACTTC
CASGSDGGFAYEQYF
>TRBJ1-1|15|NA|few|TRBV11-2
TGTGCCAGCAGCCCCTACCCCCAGGGGAACACTGAAGCTTTCTTT
CASSPYPQGNTEAFF
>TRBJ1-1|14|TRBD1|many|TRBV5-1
TGCGCCAGCAGCTCAGGGACAGGGGACACTGAAGCTTTCTTT
CASSSGTGDTEAFF
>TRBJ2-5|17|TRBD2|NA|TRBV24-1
TGTGCCACCAGTGATACGGCCGGGGGGGCAGCGGGAGAGACCCAGTACTTC
CATSDTAGGAAGETQYF
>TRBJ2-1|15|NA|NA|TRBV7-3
TGTGCCAGCAGCTTCCGGGACATTGGCCCCTATGAGCAGTTCTTC
CASSFRDIGPYEQFF
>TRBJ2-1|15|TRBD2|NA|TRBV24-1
TGTGCCACCAGTGATTTAGGCGGGGGGGCCGATGAGCAGTTCTTC
CATSDLGGGADEQFF
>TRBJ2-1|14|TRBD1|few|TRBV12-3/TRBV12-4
TGTGCCAGCAGTTTTTCCCCAGGGGGCAATGAGCAGTTCTTC
CASSFSPGGNEQFF
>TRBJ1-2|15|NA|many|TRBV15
TGTGCCACCAGCAGAGATGGGGAGGTACTATATGGCTACACCTTC
CATSRDGEVLYGYTF
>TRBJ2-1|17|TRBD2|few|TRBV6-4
TGTGCCAGGAGGTGGGAACCGGGACTAGCGACCCACAATGAGCAGTTCTTC
CARRWEPGLATHNEQFF
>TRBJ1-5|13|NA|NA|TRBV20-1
TGCAGTGCCCCAGCAGATAGCAATCAGCCCCAGCATTTT
CSAPADSNQPQHF
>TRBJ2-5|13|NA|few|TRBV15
TGTGCCACCAGCAGAGTCAGCGAAGAGACCCAGTACTTC
CATSRVSEETQYF
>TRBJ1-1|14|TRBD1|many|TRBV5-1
TGCGCCAGCAGCTTTGGGACAGGGGGCACTGAAGCTTTCTTT
CASSFGTGGTEAFF
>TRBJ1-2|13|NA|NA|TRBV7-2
TGTGCCAGCAGCCACACCGGGGGTAGGGGCTACACCTTC
CASSHTGGRGYTF
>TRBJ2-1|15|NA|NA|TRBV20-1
TGCAGTGCTAGAGGGGCGGGGATCTCCTACAATGAGCAGTTCTTC
CSARGAGISYNEQFF
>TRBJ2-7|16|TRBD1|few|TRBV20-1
TGCAGTGCTAGGGACACCTACCGGGACAGGGTATACGAGCAGTACTTC
CSARDTYRDRVYEQYF
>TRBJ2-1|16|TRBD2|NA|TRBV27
TGTGCCAGCAGTTCCCCTCGGGTAGCGGGAGGGCCTGGGCAGTTCTTC
CASSSPRVAGGPGQFF
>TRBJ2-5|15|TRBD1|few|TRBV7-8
TGTGCCAGCAGCTGGGGGACAGGCGGAATAGAGACCCAGTACTTC
CASSWGTGGIETQYF
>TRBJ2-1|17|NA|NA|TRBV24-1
TGTGCCACCAGTGATCCTGGGGGGGCAGGGTCCTACAATGAGCAGTTCTTC
CATSDPGGAGSYNEQFF
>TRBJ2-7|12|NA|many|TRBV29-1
TGCAGCGTTGCTGAGGTTTCCTACGAGCAGTACTTC
CSVAEVSYEQYF
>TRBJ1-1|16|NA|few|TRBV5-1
TGCGCCAGCAGCTTGTGGTCAGGGTCTCTGAACACTGAAGCTTTCTTT
CASSLWSGSLNTEAFF
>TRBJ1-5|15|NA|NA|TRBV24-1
TGTGCCACCAGTGATTGGGGGGATAGCAATCAGCCCCAGCATTTT
CATSDWGDSNQPQHF
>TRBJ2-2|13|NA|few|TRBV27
TGTGCCAGCAGTTTTTCGGACACCGGGGAGCTGTTTTTT
CASSFSDTGELFF